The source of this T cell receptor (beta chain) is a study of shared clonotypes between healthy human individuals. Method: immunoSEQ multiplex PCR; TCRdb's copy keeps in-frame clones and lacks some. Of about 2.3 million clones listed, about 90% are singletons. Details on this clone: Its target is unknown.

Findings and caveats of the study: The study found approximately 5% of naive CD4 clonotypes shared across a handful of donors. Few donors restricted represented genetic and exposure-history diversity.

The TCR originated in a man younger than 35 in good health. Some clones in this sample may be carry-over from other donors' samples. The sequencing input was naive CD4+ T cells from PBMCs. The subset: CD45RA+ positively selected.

The CDR3 spells CASSHSGRGILREYF. The CDR3 DNA is TGTGCCAGCAGCCATAGCGGGAGGGGGATTCTACGGGAGTACTTC. The V gene is TRBV5-4, the J gene TRBJ2-7; 11 nucleotides align to TRBD2. CDR3 length equals 15 residues. V lost 4 bases to trimming and J lost 11 bases; unmatched junction nucleotides: 14. From germline, CDR1 is SGHNT and CDR2 YYREEE (reference sequence).